These 3 T cell receptor beta chains were all obtained from the same sample, sequenced in a study of OX40 agonist ivuxolimab in advanced cancers. TCRdb's table, derived via immunoSEQ multiplex PCR, lists solely in-frame clones and lacks some. The sample contains some 99,000 clones, about 79% of which appear only once. Sequences were derived from CD4+ or CD8+ T cells sorted from blood, sampled in a trial of the OX40 agonist ivuxolimab. The receptors here all came from an adult with an advanced solid tumor such as melanoma, head and neck, liver or kidney cancer.

The rearrangement links TRBV6-5 to TRBJ1-1; TRBD1 is a possible D gene (6 bases). Germline CDR1 and CDR2: MNHEY and SVGAGI. Deletions cut 11 bases from V and 10 bases from J, with 26 bases between. The CDR3 runs to 14 residues. CDR3 bases: TGTGCCGCAAGCCGGCAGGGGCAGGGACCGGGAGCTTTCTTT. Translating gives CAASRQGQGPGAFF.

The chain carries TRBV2 and TRBJ2-5; 11 nucleotides align to TRBD2. The CDR3 consists of 15 residues. The junction had 5 bases not matched to a gene; V was cut back by 6 bases and J by 2 bases. Germline assignment: CDR1 SNHLY and CDR2 FYNNEI. The CDR3 spells CASRIPSGGQETQYF. CDR3 DNA: TGTGCCAGCAGGATTCCTAGCGGGGGGCAAGAGACCCAGTACTTC.

This chain connects TRBV4-1 to TRBJ2-1; 7 nucleotides match TRBD1. The germline gives CDR1 MGHRA, CDR2 YSYEKL. The CDR3 is 16 residues long. V was pared by 3 bases and J by 4 bases, with 9 bases of the junction left unmatched. The CDR3 DNA reads as TGCGCCAGCAGCCACCGTACCGGGACAGCATACAATGAGCAGTTCTTC. Translated, it gives CASSHRTGTAYNEQFF.